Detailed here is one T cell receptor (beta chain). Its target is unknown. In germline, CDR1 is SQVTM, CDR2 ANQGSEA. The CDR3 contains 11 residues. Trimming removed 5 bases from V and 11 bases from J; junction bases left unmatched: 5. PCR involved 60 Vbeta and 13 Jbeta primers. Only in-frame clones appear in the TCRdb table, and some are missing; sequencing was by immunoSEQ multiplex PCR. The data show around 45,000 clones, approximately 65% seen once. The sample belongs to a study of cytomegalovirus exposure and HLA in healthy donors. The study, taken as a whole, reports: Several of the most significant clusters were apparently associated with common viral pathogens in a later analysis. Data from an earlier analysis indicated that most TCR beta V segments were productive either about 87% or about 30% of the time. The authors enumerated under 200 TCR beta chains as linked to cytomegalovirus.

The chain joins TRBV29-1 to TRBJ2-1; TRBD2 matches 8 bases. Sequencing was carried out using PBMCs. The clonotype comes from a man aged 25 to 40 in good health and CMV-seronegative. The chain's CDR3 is CSVTSGGKQFF. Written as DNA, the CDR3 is TGCAGCGTTACTAGCGGAGGGAAGCAGTTCTTC.